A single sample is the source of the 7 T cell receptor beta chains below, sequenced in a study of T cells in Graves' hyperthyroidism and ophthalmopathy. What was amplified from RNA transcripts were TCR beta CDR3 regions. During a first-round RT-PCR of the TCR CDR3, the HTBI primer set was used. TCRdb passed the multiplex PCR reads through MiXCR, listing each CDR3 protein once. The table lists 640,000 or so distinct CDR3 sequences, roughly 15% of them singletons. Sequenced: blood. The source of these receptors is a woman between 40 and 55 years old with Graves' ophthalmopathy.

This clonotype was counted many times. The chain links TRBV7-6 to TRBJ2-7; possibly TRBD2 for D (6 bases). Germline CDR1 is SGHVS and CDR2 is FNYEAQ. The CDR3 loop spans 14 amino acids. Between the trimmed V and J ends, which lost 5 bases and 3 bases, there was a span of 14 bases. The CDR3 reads CASSPGGGFYEQYF. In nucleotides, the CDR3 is TGTGCCAGCAGCCCTGGCGGAGGGTTCTACGAGCAGTACTTC.

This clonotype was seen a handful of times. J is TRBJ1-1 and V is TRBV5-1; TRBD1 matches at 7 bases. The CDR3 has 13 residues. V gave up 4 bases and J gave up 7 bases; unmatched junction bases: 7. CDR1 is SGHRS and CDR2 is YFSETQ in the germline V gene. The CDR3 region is CASSAYRGFEAFF. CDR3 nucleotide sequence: TGCGCCAGCAGCGCCTACAGGGGATTTGAAGCTTTCTTT.

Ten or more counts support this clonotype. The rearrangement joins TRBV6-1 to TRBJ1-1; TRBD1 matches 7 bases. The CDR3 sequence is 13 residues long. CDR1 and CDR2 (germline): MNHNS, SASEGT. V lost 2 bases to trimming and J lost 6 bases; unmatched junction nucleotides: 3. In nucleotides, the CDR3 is TGTGCCAGCAGTGAAAAGGGGGCGGCTGAAGCTTTCTTT. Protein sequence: CASSEKGAAEAFF.

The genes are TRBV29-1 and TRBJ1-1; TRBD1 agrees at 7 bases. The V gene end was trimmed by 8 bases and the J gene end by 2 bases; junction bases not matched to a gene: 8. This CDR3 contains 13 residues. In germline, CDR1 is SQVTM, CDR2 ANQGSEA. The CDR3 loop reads CSSDRDGNTEAFF. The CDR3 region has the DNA TGCAGCTCCGACAGGGACGGAAACACTGAAGCTTTCTTT.

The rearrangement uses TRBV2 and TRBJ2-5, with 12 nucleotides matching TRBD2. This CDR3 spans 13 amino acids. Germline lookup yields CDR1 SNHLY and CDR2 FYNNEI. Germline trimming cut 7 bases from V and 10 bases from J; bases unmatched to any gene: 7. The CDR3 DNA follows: TGTGCCAGCATTCTAGCGGGAGGGGTCGGCCAGTACTTC. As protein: CASILAGGVGQYF.

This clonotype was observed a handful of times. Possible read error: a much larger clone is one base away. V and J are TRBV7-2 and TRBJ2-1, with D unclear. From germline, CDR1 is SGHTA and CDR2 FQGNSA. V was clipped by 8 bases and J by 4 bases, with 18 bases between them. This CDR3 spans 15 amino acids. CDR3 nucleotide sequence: TGTGCCAGCGGCTCGCCGAACGACGGGTACAATGAGCAGTTCTTC. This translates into CASGSPNDGYNEQFF. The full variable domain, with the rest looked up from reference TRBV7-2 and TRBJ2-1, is GAGVSQSPSNKVTEKGKDVELRCDPISGHTALYWYRQSLGQGLEFLIYFQGNSAPDKSGLPSDRFSAERTGGSVSTLTIQRTQQEDSAVYLCASGSPNDGYNEQFFGPGTRLTVL.

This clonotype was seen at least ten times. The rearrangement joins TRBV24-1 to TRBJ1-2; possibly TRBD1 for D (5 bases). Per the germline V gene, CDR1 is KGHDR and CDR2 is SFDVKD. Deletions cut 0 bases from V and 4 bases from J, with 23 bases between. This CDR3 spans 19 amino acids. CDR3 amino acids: CATSDLQFATGPRGYGYTF. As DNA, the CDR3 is TGTGCCACCAGTGATTTGCAATTCGCTACAGGTCCCCGGGGCTATGGCTACACCTTC.